This TCR beta chain was sequenced in a study of blood T cell repertoires in COVID-19. On the study more broadly: Acute-phase and convalescent COVID-19 samples originated in the United States, Italy and Spain. T cells, B-cell-depleted T cells, or PBMCs provided the cDNA or gDNA that served as material.

V was pared by 4 bases and J by 5 bases, with 5 bases of the junction left unmatched. CDR1 and CDR2 from the germline V gene are LNHDA and SQIVND (reference sequence). The CDR3 extends over 15 amino acids. Original processing methods: Scientists estimated how many nucleated cells there were by amplifying reference gene primers. The protocol was immunoSEQ multiplex PCR, while the TCRdb copy is restricted to in-frame clones and leaves out a portion. V and J calls and clone size are as listed in that table; D and trimming were resolved from the DNA. The top ten clones hold approximately 5% of a sample with 200,000 or so clones, approximately 80% of them seen once.

The sequence derives from a woman aged 55 to 70 who had recovered from COVID-19. The sequencing input was peripheral blood. This sequence joins TRBV19 and TRBJ2-5; TRBD1 matches at 12 bases. CDR3 region: CASSTGTGGGETQYF. CDR3 DNA: TGTGCCAGTAGTACCGGGACAGGGGGCGGGGAGACCCAGTACTTC.